A selection of T cell receptor beta chains follows, all from one sample in a study of shared clonotypes between healthy human individuals. Here immunoSEQ multiplex PCR was the method, and the copy in TCRdb shows in-frame clones only, minus some. The table includes about 2.3 million clones, about nine tenths detected once. Sequencing used naive CD4+ T cells from PBMCs. These receptors all come from a man between 18 and 29 years old in good health. Some clones in this sample may be carry-over from other donors' samples. The CDR3 runs from the conserved cysteine through the conserved F or W. D genes are given only for firm matches. Some rows have no size entry. The others give once, few or many, or a class for an expanded clone.

j_gene: TRBJ2-3
abundance: .
d_gene: .
v_gene: TRBV7-3
CDR3aa: CASSFGSTDTQYF
CDR3nt: TGTGCCAGCAGCTTCGGGAGCACAGATACGCAGTATTTT

j_gene: TRBJ2-7
abundance: once
d_gene: .
v_gene: TRBV27
CDR3aa: CASSLRAGGGGKLSYEQYF
CDR3nt: TGTGCCAGCAGTTTACGGGCTGGGGGAGGAGGGAAACTCTCCTACGAGCAGTACTTC

j_gene: TRBJ1-1
abundance: .
d_gene: .
v_gene: TRBV4-1
CDR3aa: CASKHGDGSGEAFF
CDR3nt: TGCGCCAGCAAGCATGGGGACGGAAGTGGTGAAGCTTTCTTT

j_gene: TRBJ1-1
abundance: .
d_gene: .
v_gene: TRBV5-1
CDR3aa: CASSLAGETEAFF
CDR3nt: TGCGCCAGCAGCTTGGCCGGGGAGACTGAAGCTTTCTTT

j_gene: TRBJ2-5
abundance: .
d_gene: .
v_gene: TRBV25-1
CDR3aa: CASSQSGADKETQYF
CDR3nt: TGTGCCAGCAGTCAGAGTGGGGCAGACAAGGAGACCCAGTACTTC

j_gene: TRBJ2-7
abundance: .
d_gene: .
v_gene: TRBV19
CDR3aa: CASMDVGYEQYF
CDR3nt: TGTGCCAGTATGGACGTAGGCTACGAGCAGTACTTC

j_gene: TRBJ1-1
abundance: .
d_gene: .
v_gene: TRBV11-2
CDR3aa: CASSLDGYGRTMNTEAFF
CDR3nt: TGTGCCAGCAGCTTAGACGGGTACGGACGCACGATGAACACTGAAGCTTTCTTT

j_gene: TRBJ2-3
abundance: .
d_gene: .
v_gene: TRBV2
CDR3aa: CASSEALLTDTQYF
CDR3nt: TGTGCCAGCAGTGAAGCGCTCCTCACAGATACGCAGTATTTT

j_gene: TRBJ1-1
abundance: .
d_gene: .
v_gene: TRBV4-2
CDR3aa: CASSQGMGRGAEAFF
CDR3nt: TGTGCCAGCAGCCAAGGAATGGGGCGAGGCGCTGAAGCTTTCTTT

j_gene: TRBJ1-5
abundance: .
d_gene: TRBD1
v_gene: TRBV19
CDR3aa: CASSRGQGAPQPQHF
CDR3nt: TGTGCCAGTAGTAGGGGACAGGGGGCGCCTCAGCCCCAGCATTTT

j_gene: TRBJ1-1
abundance: .
d_gene: .
v_gene: TRBV15
CDR3aa: CATSRYGTTEAFF
CDR3nt: TGTGCCACCAGCAGATACGGGACCACTGAAGCTTTCTTT

j_gene: TRBJ2-3
abundance: .
d_gene: .
v_gene: TRBV20-1
CDR3aa: CSAESTDTQYF
CDR3nt: TGCAGTGCAGAAAGCACAGATACGCAGTATTTT

j_gene: TRBJ1-2
abundance: .
d_gene: .
v_gene: TRBV10-3
CDR3aa: CAITERQTYGYTF
CDR3nt: TGTGCCATCACCGAGCGTCAGACTTATGGCTACACCTTC

j_gene: TRBJ2-1
abundance: .
d_gene: .
v_gene: TRBV5-1
CDR3aa: CASSPNQGRRSYNEQFF
CDR3nt: TGCGCCAGCAGCCCTAATCAGGGGCGTCGCTCCTACAATGAGCAGTTCTTC

j_gene: TRBJ2-7
abundance: .
d_gene: .
v_gene: TRBV6-5
CDR3aa: CASSREPRYEQYF
CDR3nt: TGTGCCAGCAGTCGCGAGCCGCGGTACGAGCAGTACTTC

j_gene: TRBJ1-5
abundance: .
d_gene: .
v_gene: TRBV28
CDR3aa: CASSLRGAPSNQPQHF
CDR3nt: TGTGCCAGCAGTTTGAGAGGGGCCCCTAGCAATCAGCCCCAGCATTTT

j_gene: TRBJ1-2
abundance: few
d_gene: .
v_gene: TRBV28
CDR3aa: CASSFRGNYGYTF
CDR3nt: TGTGCCAGCAGTTTCCGGGGGAACTATGGCTACACCTTC

j_gene: TRBJ1-3
abundance: .
d_gene: .
v_gene: TRBV6-5
CDR3aa: CASSYRGTGGNTIYF
CDR3nt: TGTGCCAGCAGTTACCGAGGGACGGGTGGAAACACCATATATTTT

j_gene: TRBJ2-1
abundance: once
d_gene: .
v_gene: TRBV7-8
CDR3aa: CASSLAGVSYNEQFF
CDR3nt: TGTGCCAGCAGCTTAGCGGGAGTCTCCTACAATGAGCAGTTCTTC

j_gene: TRBJ2-2
abundance: .
d_gene: TRBD2
v_gene: TRBV11-3
CDR3aa: CASSMGLAGVGNTGELFF
CDR3nt: TGTGCCAGCAGCATGGGACTAGCGGGAGTCGGAAACACCGGGGAGCTGTTTTTT

j_gene: TRBJ2-3
abundance: .
d_gene: TRBD2
v_gene: TRBV6-5
CDR3aa: CASRILAGVTDTQYF
CDR3nt: TGTGCCAGCAGAATACTAGCGGGAGTTACAGATACGCAGTATTTT

j_gene: TRBJ1-1
abundance: .
d_gene: .
v_gene: TRBV18
CDR3aa: CASSPVPFRRTEAFF
CDR3nt: TGTGCCAGCTCACCTGTTCCGTTCAGGCGAACTGAAGCTTTCTTT

j_gene: TRBJ2-7
abundance: once
d_gene: .
v_gene: TRBV19
CDR3aa: CATLRGTYEQYF
CDR3nt: TGTGCCACCCTCCGGGGGACTTACGAGCAGTACTTC

j_gene: TRBJ2-7
abundance: .
d_gene: .
v_gene: TRBV7-3
CDR3aa: CASSYTGTGLEEQYF
CDR3nt: TGTGCCAGCAGCTACACCGGGACTGGTCTGGAGGAGCAGTACTTC

j_gene: TRBJ2-7
abundance: .
d_gene: TRBD2
v_gene: TRBV5-8
CDR3aa: CASSLKGTSGRVQYF
CDR3nt: TGTGCCAGCAGCCTCAAGGGGACTAGCGGGAGAGTGCAGTACTTC

j_gene: TRBJ2-1
abundance: .
d_gene: .
v_gene: TRBV6-1
CDR3aa: CASSEISGSYNEQFF
CDR3nt: TGTGCCAGCAGTGAAATTAGCGGTTCCTACAATGAGCAGTTCTTC

j_gene: TRBJ1-2
abundance: once
d_gene: TRBD1
v_gene: TRBV14
CDR3aa: CASSRQGPEGYTF
CDR3nt: TGTGCCAGCAGCCGACAGGGTCCGGAGGGCTACACCTTC